This TCR beta chain was sequenced in a study of human T cells and chemical hapten exposure. Study as a whole: Skin of the upper inner arm, approximately 2 cm by approximately 2 cm, received 2% DPC for sensitization.

This CDR3 is built from 11 residues. Germline CDR1 reads MNHNY; CDR2 reads SVGAGI (reference sequence). V was trimmed by 0 bases and J by 6 bases, leaving 2 bases between them. Documented time point: patch test 2, 6 weeks after DPC sensitization. Sample treatment: therapeutic diphenylcyclopropenone sensitization with weekly scalp DPC. Extraction of total RNA was performed on unfractionated whole blood. This clonotype has a count of ten or more. Its specificity is not known. Each CDR3 protein gets one entry after TCRdb re-called the RACE reads with MiXCR. Here the sample spans about 70,000 distinct CDR3 sequences, approximately 9% being singletons. Study-wide findings and caveats: TCRs exceeding a frequency of 1 in 1000 stayed unchanged under DPC sensitization.

This TCR was sampled from a woman aged 50 to 60 with alopecia areata. Some clones in this sample may be carry-over from other donors' samples. The material was whole blood, obtained in connection with sensitization to the hapten diphenylcyclopropenone (DPC). The V gene is TRBV6-6, the J gene TRBJ1-1, with unresolved D. In DNA form, the CDR3 reads TGTGCCAGCAGTTACTCGGCTGAAGCTTTCTTT. Protein product: CASSYSAEAFF.